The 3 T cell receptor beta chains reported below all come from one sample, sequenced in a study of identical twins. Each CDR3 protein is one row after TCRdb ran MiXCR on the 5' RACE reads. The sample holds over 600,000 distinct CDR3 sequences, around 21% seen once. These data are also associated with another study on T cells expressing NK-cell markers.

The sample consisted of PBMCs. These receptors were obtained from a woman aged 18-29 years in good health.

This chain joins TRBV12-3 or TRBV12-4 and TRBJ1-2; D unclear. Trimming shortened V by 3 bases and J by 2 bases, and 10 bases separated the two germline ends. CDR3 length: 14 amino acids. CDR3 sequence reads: CASSFSPENYGYTF. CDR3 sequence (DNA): TGTGCCAGCAGTTTTAGCCCAGAGAACTATGGCTACACCTTC.

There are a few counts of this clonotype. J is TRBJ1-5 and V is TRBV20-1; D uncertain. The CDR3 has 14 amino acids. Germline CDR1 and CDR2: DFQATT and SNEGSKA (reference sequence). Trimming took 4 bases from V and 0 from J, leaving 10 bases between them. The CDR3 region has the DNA TGCAGTGCTAATGCTGGGGTTAGCAATCAGCCCCAGCATTTT. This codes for CSANAGVSNQPQHF.

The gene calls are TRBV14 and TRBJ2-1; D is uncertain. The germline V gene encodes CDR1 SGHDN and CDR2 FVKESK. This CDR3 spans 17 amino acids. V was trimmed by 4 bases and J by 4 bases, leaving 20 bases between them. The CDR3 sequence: CASSPQTAHPYYNEQFF. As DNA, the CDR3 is TGTGCCAGCAGCCCACAAACCGCCCATCCATATTACAATGAGCAGTTCTTC.